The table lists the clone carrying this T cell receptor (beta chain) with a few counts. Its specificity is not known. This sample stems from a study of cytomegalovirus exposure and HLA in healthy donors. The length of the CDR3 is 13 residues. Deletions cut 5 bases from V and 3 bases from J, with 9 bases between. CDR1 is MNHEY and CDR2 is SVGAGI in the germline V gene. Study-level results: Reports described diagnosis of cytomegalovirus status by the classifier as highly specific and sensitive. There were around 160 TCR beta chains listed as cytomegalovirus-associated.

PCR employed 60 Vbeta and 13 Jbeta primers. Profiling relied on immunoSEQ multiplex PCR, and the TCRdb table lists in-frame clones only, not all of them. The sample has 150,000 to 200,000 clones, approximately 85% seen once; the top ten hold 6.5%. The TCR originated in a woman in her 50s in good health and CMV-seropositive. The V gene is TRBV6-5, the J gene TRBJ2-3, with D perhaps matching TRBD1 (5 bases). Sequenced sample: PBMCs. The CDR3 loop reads CASSRQSTDTQYF. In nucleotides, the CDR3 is TGTGCCAGCAGTCGACAGTCGACAGATACGCAGTATTTT.